Here is one T cell receptor (beta chain) with its context. There is no known antigen for this receptor. Per-base quality was not reported, and no clone a single base away is much larger than it. This record comes from a study of cytomegalovirus exposure and HLA in healthy donors (dated by TCRdb to about 2017). For context, the study as a whole: In an earlier analysis of roughly 590 of the donors, about 270 Gb of sequence data and approximately 100 million unique TCR beta sequences from 150 million to 200 million T cells were reported. An early release covering about 600 HLA-typed donors comprised about 290 gigabases of sequencing data and tens of millions of unique TCR sequences. The genetic ancestry cluster associated with self-reported Caucasian donors included 81% of the roughly 360 genotyped donors. The aim of the study was to test whether cataloging public T cell receptors could identify signatures of past pathogen exposure. The study profiled the T cell repertoires of hundreds of subjects by immunosequencing and related them to cytomegalovirus serostatus. In addition to the first cohort of 500 to 850 subjects, a separate validation cohort of over 90 different subjects was used. To predict cytomegalovirus infection status, the study combined high-throughput TCR immunosequencing, statistical association of individual TCRs with disease status, and machine learning. In a later analysis, previously published TCR beta repertoires from hundreds of donors were re-analyzed and high-resolution HLA genotyping was added so that TCR occurrence patterns could be studied. Rather than using new phenotypic data, the later analysis identified candidate immune exposures from TCR beta sequences and from how often those sequences occurred across donors. In an earlier analysis of more than 550 of the donors, high-throughput TCR beta sequencing was used to judge whether each TCR beta V gene segment behaved as functional or pseudogenic. Donor age, sex, ethnicity and CMV serostatus were compiled together with the repertoire data. In a later genetic analysis, genome-wide SNP genotypes for about 55% of the roughly 670 donors were used, and that subset was treated as a discovery cohort. All discovery cohort repertoires had been generated on a single sequencing platform. HLA typing included class I and class II loci at four-digit resolution. Typing coverage varied by locus: roughly 629-630 donors for A, B, C, DRB1 and DQB1; 522 for DQA1; 606 for DPA1; 450 to 480 for DPB1. Because of strong linkage in the cohort, roughly five DR-DQ haplotypes were treated as single units for association and clustering. Among several hundred genotyped donors of the cohort, an average of approximately 200,000 unique TCR beta nucleotide sequences was sequenced per donor, of which 15% to 20% were non-productive. The paper as a whole reports these results and caveats: The authors suggested that the approach could potentially be extended to other disease states and immunological phenotypes. Presence/absence analyses assumed roughly uniform sequencing depth across donors, an assumption that may not hold. A few of the identified cytomegalovirus-associated TCR beta chains were confirmed in vitro to be specific for cytomegalovirus antigens. Correlated functional status among segregating V segments might be attributable to linkage disequilibrium, but an unknown experimental factor could not be ruled out. A later analysis found that HLA-associated TCR beta chains were more clonally expanded and had lower generation probabilities than equally common non-associated chains. In an earlier analysis of 450 to 750 of the donors, most TCR beta V segments appeared in productive rearrangements about 87% or about 30% of the time, broadly matching IMGT annotations. In a later analysis, the rate of TCR association differed among HLA loci, with DRB1 alleles having the most associated TCRs and HLA-C alleles having the fewest. A cluster of highly shared sequence variants was judged likely to be a technical artifact of the sequencing pipeline. In a later genetic analysis, fewer N-insertions in productive TCRs were reported among donors in an Asian-associated ancestry cluster than the 666-donor mean. In this cohort, only TCR beta chains were sequenced, and detectable features were limited by the absence of alpha or paired-chain data. Most CMV-associated TCR beta chains appeared to be HLA-restricted in a later analysis, and the HLA associations seemed to be driven largely by CMV exposure. V-gene and J-gene trimming of TCR beta chains was associated with a missense DCLRE1C variant in a later genetic analysis, and the association was replicated in an independent cohort. A further reported finding was that TCR beta sequences accurately predicted the HLA-A and HLA-B alleles for most subjects in the first cohort. A later analysis associated about 17,000 TCR beta sequences with specific HLA alleles at a false discovery rate of 0.05. The classifier was reported to diagnose cytomegalovirus status with high specificity and sensitivity in both the original and validation cohorts. A later analysis reported that several top co-occurrence clusters appeared linked to parvovirus B19, influenza, CMV and Epstein-Barr virus. Because counts were too low, seventeen rarely observed V segments, including chromosome 9 orphons, were left out of the earlier analysis of roughly 600 of the donors. While some public TCRs were present in many individuals, most TCR sequences turned up only very rarely across donors. HLA typing was unavailable for some donors at each locus, so association tests used only the typed subset. A total of roughly 160 TCR beta chains were listed by the study as associated with cytomegalovirus. When HLA alleles, especially DR and DQ, strongly co-occurred, attributing TCR associations to individual alleles was difficult. The only immune exposure information available for the cohort was CMV serostatus.

The method was the immunoSEQ multiplex PCR assay. For the multiplex PCR, a mixture combining 60 forward primers for TCR Vbeta segments and 13 reverse primers for TCR Jbeta segments was used. A multiplex PCR assay on genomic DNA amplified the CDR3 region of rearranged TCR beta genes. The Illumina HiSeq System was used to sequence the amplified TCR beta libraries as 87-base-pair reads. Per the source publication's procedure: A later analysis counted around 72 million unique TCR beta chains across the 600 to 850 repertoires, and some 11 million of these chains were shared by at least two donors. To remove PCR and sequencing errors, raw reads were error-corrected and collapsed into unique sequences using a nearest-neighbor algorithm that merged closely related sequences. V, D and J gene segments were assigned by aligning CDR3 sequences to IMGT reference sequences. Each retained sequence needed at least a six-nucleotide match to both a V gene segment and a J gene segment. Rearrangements were called productive when the CDR3 lacked stop codons and stayed in frame with V and J; all others were non-productive. Following IMGT convention, CDR3 was defined as the stretch from the second conserved V-encoded cysteine to the conserved J-encoded phenylalanine. In an earlier analysis of around 640 of the donors, sequences lacking an unambiguous match to a single V gene segment were excluded. An earlier analysis of almost 600 of the donors classified V segments as functional when productive rearrangements were above 56.7% and as segregating when the standard deviation between donors was above 5%. A statistical classification framework was developed to diagnose cytomegalovirus status using the catalog of TCR beta chain sequences. V and J gene assignment, in a later analysis, came from comparing TCR nucleotide sequences with IMGT/GENE-DB human TR gene sequences. Using the TCRdist pipeline, a later analysis assigned CDR3 sequences along with most-parsimonious VDJ recombination scenarios. In a later analysis, every TCR beta chain was defined by the combination of its CDR3 amino acid sequence and its V-gene family, and reads without a unique V-gene family were dropped. A later analysis removed 592 highly shared, low-generation-probability nucleotide sequences to deal with suspected cross-contamination and a sequencing artifact. A later analysis calculated a clonal expansion index for each public chain from normalized within-repertoire ranks of inferred template counts. In a later analysis, generation probabilities were computed with a VDJ recombination model fitted to out-of-frame rearrangements, and the resulting probabilities were checked against IGoR. A later analysis scored TCR-TCR, TCR-HLA and TCR-CMV co-occurrence with hypergeometric tests, applying a repertoire-size bias correction to TCR pairs. In a later analysis, false discovery rates were estimated by permuting HLA or CMV assignments 20 times. In a later analysis, co-occurring TCRs were grouped using DBSCAN, and TCRdist sequence similarity was added for clustering within HLA-allele-positive subsets. Co-occurrence clustering excluded repertoires with fewer than 30,000 or more than 120,000 public chains, plus five with anomalous nucleotide sharing. The clones in this table, taken by TCRdb from immuneACCESS, are in-frame only. Not every clone is retained; where verified, under half of the shortfall comes from an unresolved V gene, and the cause of the rest is unknown. V, J and clone size derive from that table, while D and trimming were established from the DNA sequence. The sample table holds about 200,000 clones, of which approximately 80% were seen once. Jointly, the top ten make up 1.7% of the sample.

The cohort comprised 710 or so healthy bone marrow donors. All cohort members were sampled while nominally healthy, although unrecorded immune exposures were likely present. The donor tested CMV seronegative and was one of the 352 seronegative cohort members. A peripheral blood sample was provided by each donor, and peripheral blood mononuclear cells were used for TCR beta sequencing. The Qiagen DNeasy Blood Extraction Kit was used to extract genomic DNA from the blood cell samples. The sequence was collected from a man aged 50 to 59 in good health and CMV-seronegative. Source material: PBMCs.

The DNA sequence is as follows: TGTGCCAGTACTAGCGATGGTGATATAGGATCCTACAATGAGCAGTTCTTC. Translated, it reads CASTSDGDIGSYNEQFF. The V gene is TRBV19 and the J gene is TRBJ2-1; D gene: possibly TRBD2, on 6 matching bases. As encoded in the germline V gene (reference sequence), CDR1 is LNHDA while CDR2 is SQIVND. The CDR3 goes from the cysteine to the phenylalanine over 17 residues. The read is trimmed to its CDR3 DNA, 51 bases read in frame from base 1. V gives up 7 bases and J gives up 1 base, and the segment between their germline ends measures 20 bases.